This entry concerns a single T cell receptor beta chain. Its antigen is not identified. Clones were sequenced by immunoSEQ multiplex PCR, and TCRdb holds only the in-frame ones, with some missing. Seen here are roughly 35,000 clones, approximately 86% observed once, and the top ten hold 6.8%. The record originates from a study of T cell responses to AZD1222 COVID-19 vaccine. Germline trimming cut 3 bases from V and 5 bases from J; bases unmatched to any gene: 10. The CDR3 totals 16 residues. Looked up from germline, CDR1 is SGHKS and CDR2 is YYEKEE (reference sequence). Study observations and caveats: Spike was spanned by vaccine-associated CD4 TCRs, with dominance at 160-218 and 743-854. It was only after the peak T cell response that any repertoires were sampled. Clonal diversity was possibly underestimated, and white British individuals and females predominated among donors.

This clonotype was obtained from an adult in good health. The sample consisted of peripheral blood, taken on day 0 of AZD1222 vaccination. This rearrangement joins TRBV5-5 to TRBJ2-5; TRBD2 agrees at 10 bases. CDR3 sequence reads: CASSSGGGSGGETQYF. The CDR3 DNA is TGTGCCAGCAGCTCGGGAGGAGGTAGCGGGGGGGAGACCCAGTACTTC.